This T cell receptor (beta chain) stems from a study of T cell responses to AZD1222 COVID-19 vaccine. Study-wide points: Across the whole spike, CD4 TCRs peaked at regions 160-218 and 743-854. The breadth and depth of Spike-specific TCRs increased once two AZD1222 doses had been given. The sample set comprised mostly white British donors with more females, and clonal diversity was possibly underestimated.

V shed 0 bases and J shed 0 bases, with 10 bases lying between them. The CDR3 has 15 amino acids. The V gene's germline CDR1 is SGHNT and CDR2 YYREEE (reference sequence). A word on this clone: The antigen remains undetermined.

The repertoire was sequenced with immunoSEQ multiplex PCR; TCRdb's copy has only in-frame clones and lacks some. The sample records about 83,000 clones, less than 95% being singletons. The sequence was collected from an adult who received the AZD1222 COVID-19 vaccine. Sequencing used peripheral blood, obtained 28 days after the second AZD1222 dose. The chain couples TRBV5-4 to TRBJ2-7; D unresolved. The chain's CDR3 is CASSLGASSSYEQYF. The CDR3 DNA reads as TGTGCCAGCAGCTTGGGGGCTTCGAGCTCCTACGAGCAGTACTTC.